The present T cell receptor (beta chain) was sequenced within a study of T cell responses to AZD1222 COVID-19 vaccine. This clone was recorded only once. This CDR3 contains 14 residues. Between the trimmed V and J ends, which lost 5 bases and 3 bases, there was a span of 10 bases. Germline-derived CDR1 and CDR2 are KGHDR and SFDVKD. Measured with immunoSEQ multiplex PCR; TCRdb has only the in-frame clones, and not every one. In the table there are over 100,000 clones, about nine tenths of which are singletons. The chain carries TRBV24-1 and TRBJ2-1, with D perhaps matching TRBD2 (5 bases). The material sequenced was peripheral blood, taken on day 0 of AZD1222 vaccination. The origin of this receptor is an adult in good health. CDR3 sequence: CATSGSAGYNEQFF. CDR3 coding DNA: TGTGCCACCAGTGGTTCGGCGGGCTACAATGAGCAGTTCTTC.